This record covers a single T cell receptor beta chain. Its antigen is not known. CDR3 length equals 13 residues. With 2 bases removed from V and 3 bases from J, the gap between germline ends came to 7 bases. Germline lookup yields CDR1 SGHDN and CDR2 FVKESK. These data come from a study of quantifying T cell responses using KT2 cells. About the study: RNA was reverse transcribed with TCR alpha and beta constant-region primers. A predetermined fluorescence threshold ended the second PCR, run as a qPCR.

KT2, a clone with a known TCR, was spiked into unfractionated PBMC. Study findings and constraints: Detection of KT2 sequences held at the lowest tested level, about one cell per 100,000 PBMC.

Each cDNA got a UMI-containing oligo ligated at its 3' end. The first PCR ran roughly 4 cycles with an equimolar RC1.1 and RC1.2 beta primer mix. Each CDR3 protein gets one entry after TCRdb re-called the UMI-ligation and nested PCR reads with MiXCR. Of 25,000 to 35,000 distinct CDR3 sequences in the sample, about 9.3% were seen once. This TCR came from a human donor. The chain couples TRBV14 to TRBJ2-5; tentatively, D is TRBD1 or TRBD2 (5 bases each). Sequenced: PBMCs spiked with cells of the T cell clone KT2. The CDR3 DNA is TGTGCCAGCAGCCAACGGGGCAAAGAGACCCAGTACTTC. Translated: CASSQRGKETQYF.